This T cell receptor (beta chain) was captured by sequencing in a study of T-cell memory formation after mild COVID-19. Study-wide background: The study found TCR clusters largely donor specific. Points from the study as a whole: Clones that shrank (day 15 to 85) were balanced CD4/CD8, whereas later expanders leaned CD4+.

J was trimmed by 4 bases and V by 1 base; bases with no gene match: 6. The CDR3 length is 15 residues. Per germline, CDR1 LNHNV and CDR2 YYDKDF (reference sequence). This clonotype was found a few times. Its antigen is currently unknown. With constant-segment primers, 5'RACE yielded cDNA libraries of TCR alpha and TCR beta that carried sample barcodes and UMIs. TCRdb called the 5' RACE reads again in MiXCR, with one record for every CDR3 protein. The table records approximately 150,000 distinct CDR3 sequences, more than 12% of them present only once. Sequencing input: PBMCs or a T cell subset sorted from them (not recorded which). The sequence came from an adult woman who had mild COVID-19 (a few samples of this study predate the infection). Cell type and time point are not known. This sequence joins TRBV15 and TRBJ2-7; 8 nucleotides align to TRBD1. For the CDR3, the DNA is TGTGCCACCAGCAGAGTGGGACAGGCCTTTTACGAGCAGTACTTC. Translated, it gives CATSRVGQAFYEQYF.